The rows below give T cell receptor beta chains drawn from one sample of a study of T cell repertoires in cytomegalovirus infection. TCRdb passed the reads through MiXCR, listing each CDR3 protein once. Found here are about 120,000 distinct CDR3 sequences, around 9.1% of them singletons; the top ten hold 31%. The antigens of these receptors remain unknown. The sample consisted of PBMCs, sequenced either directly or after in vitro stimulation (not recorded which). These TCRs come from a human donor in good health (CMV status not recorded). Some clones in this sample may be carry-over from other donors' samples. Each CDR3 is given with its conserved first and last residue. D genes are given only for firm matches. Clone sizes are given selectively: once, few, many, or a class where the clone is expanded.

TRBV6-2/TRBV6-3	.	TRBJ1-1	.	TGTGCCAGCAGCCCATGGACAGAGAACACTGAAGCTTTCTTT	CASSPWTENTEAFF
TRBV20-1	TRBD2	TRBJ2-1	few	TGCAGTGCTCCCGGACTAGCGGGAGGTCACAATGAGCAGTTCTTC	CSAPGLAGGHNEQFF
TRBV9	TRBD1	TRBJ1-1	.	TGTGCCAGCAGCGCTCCTGTTAACGGACAGGCACGCTATGAAGCTTTCTTT	CASSAPVNGQARYEAFF
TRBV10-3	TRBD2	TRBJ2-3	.	TGTGCCACGCGACTAGCGGGAGGGCGGATAGATACGCAGTATTTT	CATRLAGGRIDTQYF
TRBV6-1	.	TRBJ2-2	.	TGTGCCAGCAGTAGGGGGACACGTTTGAACACCGGGGAGCTGTTTTTT	CASSRGTRLNTGELFF
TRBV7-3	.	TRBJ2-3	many	TGTGCCAGCAGCTTAATGAACTCAGATACGCAGTATTTT	CASSLMNSDTQYF
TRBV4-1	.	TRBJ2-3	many	TGCGCCAGCAGCCAAGGGACATTGAGCACAGATACGCAGTATTTT	CASSQGTLSTDTQYF
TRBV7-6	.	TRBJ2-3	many	TGTGCCAGCACCCACAGGAGGGGGACAGATACGCAGTATTTT	CASTHRRGTDTQYF
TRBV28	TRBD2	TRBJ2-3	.	TGTGCCAGCAAGGGCTGGGGAAGCGGGAGGACAGATACGCAGTATTTT	CASKGWGSGRTDTQYF
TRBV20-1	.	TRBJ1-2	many	TGCAGTGCTCGCTTGACAGGCGCTACCTATGGCTACACCTTC	CSARLTGATYGYTF